This T cell receptor (beta chain) was recovered during a study of metastatic and nonmetastatic thyroid tumors (dated by TCRdb to 2019 to 2021). With respect to the entire study: For patients with malignant and with benign thyroid disease, the researchers compared repertoires between peripheral blood samples and tumor or nodule tissue samples. Study-level results and caveats: In both blood and tumor samples, malignant tumors were reported to have significantly higher TCR beta diversity than benign nodules.

This clone was seen repeatedly, ten times or more. Its antigen is still unknown. One base away there is no much larger clone; base qualities are not given. No treatment had been received by any patient before thyroid surgery. Using T-cell receptor beta sequencing, the study looked back at clinical samples from patients collected from the early 2010s to the late 2010s. The library was prepared using PCR. The sequencer listed for this sample is Illumina HiSeq 4000. High-throughput sequencing was used to profile the TCR beta-chain CDR3 region of every patient. Per the original workflow: A classifier to discriminate distant-metastatic papillary thyroid cancer patients was built from CDR3 differences across clinicopathological groups. Repertoire diversity was assessed with the Shannon index, and tumor-blood repertoire similarity with the Morisita-Horn index. TCRdb reworked the public reads: Q25 trimming with fastp, MiXCR clone assembly, productive beta chains retained. V and J calls and clone size were set by TCRdb, not the authors. Within this sample are about 69,000 clones, with around 14% of them counted one time only. The top ten hold approximately 7% of the sample.

This TCR came from a male donor with papillary thyroid cancer or a benign thyroid nodule (not recorded which). Some clones in this sample may be carry-over from other donors' samples. The sample was blood.

The nucleotide sequence reads as follows: TGTGCCAGCAGCGGGCAGAATGAAAAACTGTTTTTT. It specifies CASSGQNEKLFF. This sequence uses TRBV12-3 or TRBV12-4 and TRBJ1-4, with the D gene not confidently named. Trimming removed 6 bases from V and 5 bases from J, leaving 7 bases between the germline ends. Taken from cysteine to phenylalanine, the CDR3 has 12 residues. Only CDR3 DNA remains: 36 bases, in frame from the first base.